This passage covers 10 T cell receptor beta chains from one sample sequenced in a study of regulatory T cells in long-lasting Graves disease. The time point was: newly diagnosed GD, antithyroid drugs for less than 3 months. PBMCs were the source of the RNA used for TCR sequencing. HTBI primers from iRepertoire and Arm-PCR of CDR3 regions yielded the TCR beta libraries. TCRdb re-called the multiplex PCR reads with MiXCR, one entry per CDR3 protein. The table lists 200,000 to 250,000 distinct CDR3 sequences, roughly a fifth of them singletons. These data also formed part of another study, on T cells in Graves' hyperthyroidism and ophthalmopathy.

Sequencing was performed on peripheral blood mononuclear cells (PBMCs), taken at new diagnosis, from a patient treated with antithyroid drugs. These TCRs come from a woman aged 25 to 45 with Graves disease.

This clonotype appeared many times. The chain carries TRBV28 and TRBJ2-4; the D is unclear. Trimming cost V 2 bases and J 7 bases, with 6 bases left between them. The V gene's germline CDR1 is MDHEN and CDR2 SYDVKM. CDR3 size: 12 residues. Written as DNA, the CDR3 is TGTGCCAGCAGTTTACGGTGGAACATTCAGTACTTC. Protein product: CASSLRWNIQYF. The variable domain in full, with the rest retrieved from reference TRBV28 and TRBJ2-4, is DVKVTQSSRYLVKRTGEKVFLECVQDMDHENMFWYRQDPGLGLRLIYFSYDVKMKEKGDIPEGYSVSREKKERFSLILESASTNQTSMYLCASSLRWNIQYFGAGTRLSVL.

This clonotype was detected ten times or more. The rearrangement links TRBV7-9 to TRBJ1-2; D uncertain. V was pared by 2 bases and J by 5 bases, with 12 bases between. The CDR3 runs to 14 residues. Germline CDR1 reads SEHNR; CDR2 reads FQNEAQ (reference sequence). The CDR3 is CASSLSDTQYGYTF. CDR3 coding DNA: TGTGCCAGCAGCTTATCAGATACTCAGTATGGCTACACCTTC.

The rearrangement links TRBV6-9 to TRBJ2-7, with D possibly being TRBD2 (6 bases). Trimming took 3 bases from V and 0 from J, leaving 21 bases between them. The CDR3 is 18 residues long. CDR1 MNHGY and CDR2 SVAAGI come from the germline V gene. CDR3 amino acids: CASSYRSLSSVVSYEQYF. The CDR3 DNA sequence: TGTGCCAGCAGTTACAGGTCCTTATCTAGCGTGGTCTCCTACGAGCAGTACTTC.

This clonotype was seen more than once but under ten times. The chain combines TRBV7-6 with TRBJ2-2; D call uncertain. In germline, CDR1 is SGHVS, CDR2 FNYEAQ. The CDR3 sequence is 13 residues long. V was shortened by 1 base and J by 7 bases, with 7 bases between the two germline ends. The CDR3 bases are TGTGCCAGCAGCTTAGACGTTGGCGGGGAGCTGTTTTTT. This codes for CASSLDVGGELFF.

This clonotype was counted ten times or more. The chain links TRBV19 to TRBJ1-5; TRBD1 aligns across 10 bases. Looked up from germline, CDR1 is LNHDA and CDR2 is SQIVND (reference sequence). This CDR3 has 18 amino acids. V was clipped by 1 base and J by 1 base; unmatched bases: 7. CDR3 protein: CASSIGGGTGVSNQPQHF. The CDR3 DNA reads as TGTGCCAGTAGTATAGGAGGGGGGACAGGGGTCAGCAATCAGCCCCAGCATTTT.

This clonotype was picked up a small number of times. V is TRBV6-4 and J is TRBJ1-4; D uncertain. This CDR3 is built from 15 residues. Germline V gives CDR1 MRHNA, CDR2 SNTAGT. With 0 bases removed from V and 6 bases from J, the gap between germline ends came to 11 bases. CDR3 region: CASSDSGMTDEKLFF. In DNA, the CDR3 is TGTGCCAGCAGTGACTCGGGAATGACTGATGAAAAACTGTTTTTT.

Many counts were recorded for this clonotype. J is TRBJ2-3 and V is TRBV12-3 or TRBV12-4; 9 bases are a match to TRBD2. This CDR3 has 14 amino acids. Trimming at V came to 5 bases and at J to 1 base, leaving 1 base not matched to a gene. In nucleotides, the CDR3 is TGTGCCAGCAGTCAGCGGGGGGGCACAGATACGCAGTATTTT. This gives the protein CASSQRGGTDTQYF.

This clonotype was seen repeatedly, ten times or more. The genes are TRBV4-1 and TRBJ1-2; the D is unclear. CDR1 is MGHRA and CDR2 is YSYEKL in the germline V gene. With 1 base removed from V and 6 bases from J, the gap between germline ends came to 12 bases. The CDR3 extends over 14 amino acids. The CDR3 protein is CASSQVPIPDGYTF. The CDR3 nucleotides read TGCGCCAGCAGCCAAGTTCCTATACCTGATGGCTACACCTTC.

In its sample, this clonotype was seen many times. The rearrangement joins TRBV10-2 to TRBJ2-3; TRBD2 is a possible D gene (6 bases). Germline V gives CDR1 WSHSY, CDR2 SAAADI. V was pared by 1 base and J by 0 bases, with 11 bases between. The CDR3 is 16 residues long. This chain's CDR3 is CASSELGGTSTDTQYF. The CDR3 nucleotides are TGCGCCAGCAGTGAGTTGGGCGGGACTAGCACAGATACGCAGTATTTT.

This clonotype occurred many times. The V gene is TRBV10-3, the J gene TRBJ1-5; D is unclear. V lost 3 bases, J lost 0 bases, and 9 bases lay in between. The CDR3 spans 15 residues. Germline lookup yields CDR1 ENHRY and CDR2 SYGVKD. The CDR3 nucleotides are TGTGCCATCAGTGAATGGTCACTTAGCAATCAGCCCCAGCATTTT. As protein: CAISEWSLSNQPQHF.